This is a list of T cell receptor beta chains from one sample in a study of response to subunit inactivated influenza vaccine. TCRdb recomputed calls from the RT-PCR reads with MiXCR, one row per CDR3 protein. The sample lists about 700,000 distinct CDR3 sequences; approximately 15% were seen once. The source material was PBMCs from blood, sampled 12 days after vaccination. The receptor set was obtained from a man between 45 and 60 years old who received an inactivated influenza vaccine. The CDR3 runs from the conserved cysteine through the conserved F or W. D genes are given only for firm matches. Expanded clones are given a class, and other clones once, few, many or no size at all.

cdr3_length: 15
j_call: TRBJ2-5
clone_size: -
d_call: TRBD2
v_call: TRBV6-2/TRBV6-3
cdr3_nt: TGTGCCAGCAGCCCTGGACTAGCGGGAATCGAGACCCAGTACTTC
cdr3_aa: CASSPGLAGIETQYF

cdr3_length: 15
j_call: TRBJ2-1
clone_size: few
d_call: TRBD1
v_call: TRBV13
cdr3_nt: TGTGCCAGCAGCTCGGACAGGGGGCTTCTAAATGAGCAGTTCTTC
cdr3_aa: CASSSDRGLLNEQFF

cdr3_length: 15
j_call: TRBJ2-1
clone_size: few
d_call: -
v_call: TRBV6-5
cdr3_nt: TGTGCCAGCAGTTACATGGGACTCGGGATTGGGGAGCAGTTCTTC
cdr3_aa: CASSYMGLGIGEQFF

cdr3_length: 14
j_call: TRBJ2-2
clone_size: -
d_call: TRBD2
v_call: TRBV30
cdr3_nt: TGTGCCTCCAATCGGGGGGGCCTTTCCGGGGAGCTGTTTTTT
cdr3_aa: CASNRGGLSGELFF

cdr3_length: 15
j_call: TRBJ2-2
clone_size: -
d_call: -
v_call: TRBV10-3
cdr3_nt: TGTGCCATCAGTACACAGGGTGGCACGGCCGGGGAGCTGTTTTTT
cdr3_aa: CAISTQGGTAGELFF

cdr3_length: 14
j_call: TRBJ1-5
clone_size: -
d_call: -
v_call: TRBV7-2
cdr3_nt: TGTGCCAGCAGCTCCCCCGGGCACAGCGAACCCCAGCATTTT
cdr3_aa: CASSSPGHSEPQHF

cdr3_length: 14
j_call: TRBJ1-2
clone_size: few
d_call: -
v_call: TRBV4-3
cdr3_nt: TGCGCCAGCAGCCAAGATATTTACACCTATGGCTACACCTTC
cdr3_aa: CASSQDIYTYGYTF

cdr3_length: 12
j_call: TRBJ1-1
clone_size: few
d_call: -
v_call: TRBV6-5
cdr3_nt: TGTGCCAGCAGTAGGCCGGCCACTGAAGCTTTCTTT
cdr3_aa: CASSRPATEAFF

cdr3_length: 14
j_call: TRBJ2-5
clone_size: -
d_call: -
v_call: TRBV7-9
cdr3_nt: TGTGCCAGCAGCTCCTTCCAGGGTGGAGAGACCCAGTACTTC
cdr3_aa: CASSSFQGGETQYF

cdr3_length: 14
j_call: TRBJ2-7
clone_size: -
d_call: -
v_call: TRBV11-2
cdr3_nt: TGTGCCAGCAGCCGGGCGGTAAACTCCTACGAGCAGTACTTC
cdr3_aa: CASSRAVNSYEQYF

cdr3_length: 15
j_call: TRBJ2-2
clone_size: -
d_call: -
v_call: TRBV4-3
cdr3_nt: TGCGCCAGCAGCCAAGGTGATAGGACTGCCGGGGAGCTGTTTTTT
cdr3_aa: CASSQGDRTAGELFF

cdr3_length: 19
j_call: TRBJ1-1
clone_size: -
d_call: -
v_call: TRBV6-4
cdr3_nt: TGTGCCAGCCGTACTCCCTTGAGGGTCTCTTTAAATTGGAACACTGAAGCTTTCTTT
cdr3_aa: CASRTPLRVSLNWNTEAFF

cdr3_length: 14
j_call: TRBJ2-3
clone_size: few
d_call: -
v_call: TRBV7-6
cdr3_nt: TGTGCCAGCAGCGCCCGAACTAGCACAGATACGCAGTATTTT
cdr3_aa: CASSARTSTDTQYF

cdr3_length: 14
j_call: TRBJ1-5
clone_size: few
d_call: TRBD1
v_call: TRBV6-2/TRBV6-3
cdr3_nt: TGTGCCAGCAGGACAGGGGACAGCAATCAGCCCCAGCATTTT
cdr3_aa: CASRTGDSNQPQHF

cdr3_length: 15
j_call: TRBJ1-6
clone_size: few
d_call: TRBD1
v_call: TRBV19
cdr3_nt: TGTGCCAGTAGAGGGAGGGACAGGGACAATTCACCCCTCCACTTT
cdr3_aa: CASRGRDRDNSPLHF

cdr3_length: 12
j_call: TRBJ2-3
clone_size: -
d_call: -
v_call: TRBV28
cdr3_nt: TGTGCCAGCTCAGGGGAGGGAGATACGCAGTATTTT
cdr3_aa: CASSGEGDTQYF

cdr3_length: 15
j_call: TRBJ2-7
clone_size: -
d_call: -
v_call: TRBV11-2
cdr3_nt: TGTGCCAGCAGCTTAGAGTACAGGGTTCGTGGCGAGCAGTACTTC
cdr3_aa: CASSLEYRVRGEQYF

cdr3_length: 15
j_call: TRBJ2-1
clone_size: -
d_call: TRBD2
v_call: TRBV29-1
cdr3_nt: TGCAGCGTTCTCGGACTAGCGGGGGGGCGGGGTGAGCAGTTCTTC
cdr3_aa: CSVLGLAGGRGEQFF

cdr3_length: 15
j_call: TRBJ1-4
clone_size: -
d_call: -
v_call: TRBV20-1
cdr3_nt: TGCAGTGCTAGAGATCCCCAGTCGGGGGTTGAAAAACTGTTTTTT
cdr3_aa: CSARDPQSGVEKLFF

cdr3_length: 12
j_call: TRBJ2-7
clone_size: many
d_call: -
v_call: TRBV7-9
cdr3_nt: TGTGCCAGCAGCTTGGATTTCTACGAGCAGTACTTC
cdr3_aa: CASSLDFYEQYF

cdr3_length: 15
j_call: TRBJ2-1
clone_size: many
d_call: TRBD1
v_call: TRBV7-2
cdr3_nt: TGTGCCAGCAGTCCGGACAGGGGGAATTACAATGAGCAGTTCTTC
cdr3_aa: CASSPDRGNYNEQFF

cdr3_length: 16
j_call: TRBJ2-7
clone_size: -
d_call: -
v_call: TRBV21-1
cdr3_nt: TGTGCCAGCAGCAAATGCGGCAGAACCTACTCCTACGAGCAGTACTTC
cdr3_aa: CASSKCGRTYSYEQYF

cdr3_length: 15
j_call: TRBJ1-6
clone_size: -
d_call: -
v_call: TRBV4-3
cdr3_nt: TGCGCCAGCAGCCAATCACACTCCTATAATTCACCCCTCCACTTT
cdr3_aa: CASSQSHSYNSPLHF

cdr3_length: 15
j_call: TRBJ1-4
clone_size: -
d_call: TRBD1
v_call: TRBV7-9
cdr3_nt: TGTGCCAGCAGCTTAATGACAGGGAGAGATGAAAAACTGTTTTTT
cdr3_aa: CASSLMTGRDEKLFF

cdr3_length: 16
j_call: TRBJ2-1
clone_size: -
d_call: -
v_call: TRBV20-1
cdr3_nt: TGCAGTGCTAGAGGAGTCGGCGCGAGCTCCTACAATGAGCAGTTCTTC
cdr3_aa: CSARGVGASSYNEQFF

cdr3_length: 17
j_call: TRBJ1-2
clone_size: few
d_call: TRBD1
v_call: TRBV5-1
cdr3_nt: TGCGCCAGCAGCCGCGGGGACAGGGCTATCTACGGCTATGGCTACACCTTC
cdr3_aa: CASSRGDRAIYGYGYTF

cdr3_length: 14
j_call: TRBJ1-1
clone_size: few
d_call: -
v_call: TRBV5-1
cdr3_nt: TGCGCCAGCAGACTCGGGACATTGAACACTGAAGCTTTCTTT
cdr3_aa: CASRLGTLNTEAFF